These 21 T cell receptor beta chains were sequenced from one sample in a study of early T cells in non-severe SARS-CoV-2 infection. TCRdb reanalysed the 5' RACE reads using MiXCR and keeps one entry per CDR3 protein. The data show more than 35,000 distinct CDR3 sequences, with approximately 4.6% seen just once and 15% to 20% held by the top ten. Material for sequencing was whole blood. These receptors were taken from an adult who was a healthcare worker with PCR-confirmed SARS-CoV-2 infection or an uninfected control (not recorded which).

This clonotype showed up many times. This chain uses TRBV10-1 with TRBJ2-3, with D unresolved. CDR1 and CDR2 (germline): WNHNN, SYGVQD (reference sequence). The CDR3 covers 16 residues. V gave up 0 bases and J gave up 1 base, with 11 bases separating them. The chain's CDR3 is CASSESTGLGTDTQYF. DNA of the CDR3: TGCGCCAGCAGTGAGTCGACGGGCCTCGGCACAGATACGCAGTATTTT.

This clonotype was counted ten times or more. The chain has TRBV13 and TRBJ2-5; no firm D call. The CDR3 is 11 residues long. CDR1 is PRHDT and CDR2 is FYEKMQ in the germline V gene (reference sequence). Trimming took 1 base from V and 5 from J, leaving 2 bases between them. The CDR3 spells CASSLAETQYF. CDR3 DNA: TGTGCCAGCAGCTTAGCCGAGACCCAGTACTTC. The full variable domain, completed using reference TRBV13 and TRBJ2-5, is AAGVIQSPRHLIKEKRETATLKCYPIPRHDTVYWYQQGPGQDPQFLISFYEKMQSDKGSIPDRFSAQQFSDYHSELNMSSLELGDSALYFCASSLAETQYFGPGTRLLVL.

Ten or more counts support this clonotype. The chain joins TRBV29-1 to TRBJ2-4; TRBD2 matches 7 bases. V trimming: 2 bases; J trimming: 5 bases; junction bases outside the gene matches: 6. This CDR3 has 14 residues. In germline, CDR1 is SQVTM, CDR2 ANQGSEA. Here the CDR3 DNA reads TGCAGCGTTGAAAGGGCGGGGGAGGAAAACATTCAGTACTTC. Its translation is CSVERAGEENIQYF.

This clonotype was seen ten or more times. This chain's CDR3 is CASSELRGGSSPLHF. The CDR3 DNA reads as TGTGCCAGCAGTGAATTAAGGGGGGGCAGTTCACCCCTCCACTTT. This chain uses TRBV6-1 with TRBJ1-6, with D possibly TRBD1 on 6 matching bases. The germline V and J ends were trimmed by 2 bases and 9 bases, with 14 bases remaining between them. The CDR3 runs 15 residues. The germline V gene has CDR1 MNHNS and CDR2 SASEGT.

The table lists this clonotype with many counts. The J gene is TRBJ2-4, the V gene TRBV24-1; D remains unclear. Germline V gives CDR1 KGHDR, CDR2 SFDVKD. The CDR3 spans 17 residues. The germline V and J ends were trimmed by 3 bases and 3 bases, with 17 bases remaining between them. The CDR3: CATSDPLPFLGKNIQYF. The CDR3 DNA follows: TGTGCCACCAGTGATCCACTCCCCTTTTTGGGCAAAAACATTCAGTACTTC.

This clonotype was counted ten times or more. The chain is built from TRBV20-1 and TRBJ1-1; unclear D gene. The germline CDR1 and CDR2 sequences are DFQATT and SNEGSKA (reference sequence). V gave up 6 bases and J gave up 0 bases, with 14 bases separating them. CDR3 size: 14 residues. CDR3 sequence: CSAQTPTMNTEAFF. CDR3 bases: TGCAGTGCCCAGACACCTACCATGAACACTGAAGCTTTCTTT.

This clonotype showed up many times. The V gene is TRBV7-7, the J gene TRBJ2-5; 10 nucleotides agree with TRBD2. CDR1 and CDR2 from the germline V gene are SSHAT and FNYEAQ (reference sequence). Trimming at V came to 5 bases and at J to 5 bases, leaving 2 bases not matched to a gene. This CDR3 region has 13 residues. The CDR3 sequence is CASSPGLAETQYF. DNA of the CDR3: TGTGCCAGCAGCCCGGGACTAGCGGAGACCCAGTACTTC.

This sequence joins TRBV12-3 or TRBV12-4 and TRBJ2-7; 7 bases match TRBD1. With V trimmed by 8 bases and J by 4 bases, 5 bases remained unmatched. This CDR3 comprises 12 residues. CDR3 coding DNA: TGTGCCAGCGGACAGGCCTGGTACGAGCAGTACTTC. Translating gives CASGQAWYEQYF.

This clonotype was recorded at least ten times. This rearrangement joins TRBV12-3 or TRBV12-4 to TRBJ2-5; tentative D call: TRBD2 (6 bases). The germline V and J ends were trimmed by 3 bases and 4 bases, with 12 bases remaining between them. The CDR3 spans 14 residues. For the CDR3, the DNA is TGTGCCAGCAGTTTCGGCGGGGAGCTAGAGACCCAGTACTTC. It specifies CASSFGGELETQYF.

A few counts support this clonotype. A single base separates this from a much larger clone, so it may be a read error. V and J are TRBV20-1 and TRBJ1-5; D is undetermined. Germline lookup yields CDR1 DFQATT and CDR2 SNEGSKA (reference sequence). The CDR3 length is 14 residues. The CDR3 loop reads CSAREGYSNQPKHF. CDR3 in DNA: TGCAGTGCTAGAGAGGGGTATAGCAATCAGCCCAAGCATTTT.

The rearrangement links TRBV2 to TRBJ2-5, with a possible D match to TRBD1 (6 bases). Germline V gene data show CDR1 as SNHLY and CDR2 as FYNNEI. Trimming removed 7 bases from V and 4 bases from J, with 10 bases in between. The CDR3 loop spans 12 amino acids. The CDR3 nucleotides are TGTGCCAGCACCGGACAGCTAGAGACCCAGTACTTC. Its protein product is CASTGQLETQYF.

This clonotype was seen ten or more times. The junction shows a germline mismatch at one end, possibly a read error. The V gene is TRBV7-9, the J gene TRBJ2-2; D unresolved. The CDR3 totals 14 residues. Germline CDR1 is SEHNR and CDR2 is FQNEAQ (reference sequence). The CDR3 DNA reads TGTGCAAGCAGTGGGCGAGTGAGCACCGGGGAGCTGTTTTTT. This codes for CASSGRVSTGELFF.

This clonotype was counted ten times or more. The rearrangement joins TRBV13 to TRBJ2-3; 9 nucleotides line up with TRBD2. J gave up 3 bases and V 1 base, and 8 bases lay outside the gene matches. CDR1 and CDR2 from the germline V gene are PRHDT and FYEKMQ (reference sequence). The CDR3 sequence is 17 residues long. Written as DNA, the CDR3 is TGTGCCAGCAGCTTAGCTCTGGCGGGGGGGCCTACAGATACGCAGTATTTT. The encoded protein is CASSLALAGGPTDTQYF. The complete variable domain, with remaining parts taken from reference TRBV13 and TRBJ2-3, reads AAGVIQSPRHLIKEKRETATLKCYPIPRHDTVYWYQQGPGQDPQFLISFYEKMQSDKGSIPDRFSAQQFSDYHSELNMSSLELGDSALYFCASSLALAGGPTDTQYFGPGTRLTVL.

The sample holds many counts of this clonotype. This chain links TRBV19 with TRBJ2-3; TRBD2 is a possible D gene (6 bases). CDR3 length: 14 amino acids. Germline V gene lookup returns CDR1 LNHDA and CDR2 SQIVND (reference sequence). V was clipped by 4 bases and J by 3 bases, with 11 bases between them. The CDR3 DNA follows: TGTGCCAGTAGTACAAAGGGGAGGACAGATACGCAGTATTTT. It codes for CASSTKGRTDTQYF.

This clonotype has ten or more counts. The CDR3 region is CASSHALPTVDNSPLHF. DNA of the CDR3: TGTGCCAGCAGCCATGCCCTCCCGACCGTTGATAATTCACCCCTCCACTTT. V usage is TRBV3-1 and J usage is TRBJ1-6; D unresolved. The CDR3 runs 17 residues. CDR1 is LGHDT, CDR2 YNNKEL, per germline (reference sequence). Trimming shortened V by 3 bases and J by 5 bases, and 17 bases separated the two germline ends. Drawing the rest from reference TRBV3-1 and TRBJ1-6, the complete variable domain is DTAVSQTPKYLVTQMGNDKSIKCEQNLGHDTMYWYKQDSKKFLKIMFSYNNKELIINETVPNRFSPKSPDKAHLNLHINSLELGDSAVYFCASSHALPTVDNSPLHFGNGTRLTVT.

This clonotype was counted ten times or more. This rearrangement joins TRBV15 to TRBJ2-5; 7 nucleotides line up with TRBD1. There are 17 residues in the CDR3. V lost 0 bases and J lost 6; bases outside the gene matches: 13. Germline loops: CDR1 LNHNV, CDR2 YYDKDF (reference sequence). The CDR3 reads CATSRDPLLTGRKTQYF. As DNA, the CDR3 is TGTGCCACCAGCAGAGATCCCCTCTTGACAGGGAGAAAGACCCAGTACTTC. Looking up the rest from reference TRBV15 and TRBJ2-5 gives the full variable domain: DAMVIQNPRYQVTQFGKPVTLSCSQTLNHNVMYWYQQKSSQAPKLLFHYYDKDFNNEADTPDNFQSRRPNTSFCFLDIRSPGLGDTAMYLCATSRDPLLTGRKTQYFGPGTRLLVL.

This clonotype appeared many times. The chain uses TRBV10-3 and TRBJ2-7, with D perhaps TRBD2 (6 bases). This CDR3 has 14 amino acids. The germline V gene encodes CDR1 ENHRY and CDR2 SYGVKD. The germline V and J ends were trimmed by 0 bases and 3 bases, with 9 bases remaining between them. The DNA of the CDR3 is TGTGCCATCAGTGAGTCCAGGAGGGGCTACGAGCAGTACTTC. As protein: CAISESRRGYEQYF.

This clonotype was observed at least ten times. The V and J genes are TRBV20-1 and TRBJ1-4; 12 bases are shared with TRBD1. The germline V gene encodes CDR1 DFQATT and CDR2 SNEGSKA (reference sequence). V gave up 0 bases and J gave up 2 bases; unmatched junction bases: 1. This CDR3 is 16 amino acids long. The CDR3 nucleotides are TGCAGTGCTAGAGACGGGACAGGGGGCACTAATGAAAAACTGTTTTTT. Its translation is CSARDGTGGTNEKLFF.

This clonotype was recorded at least ten times. The V gene is TRBV30, the J gene TRBJ2-5; 11 bases map to TRBD2. After removal of 3 bases from V and 2 bases from J, the junction contained 2 bases not matched to a gene. The CDR3 is 14 residues long. CDR1 is GTSNPN, CDR2 SVGIG, per germline (reference sequence). The CDR3 DNA follows: TGTGCCTGGAGGTTAGCGGGGGGGCAAGAGACCCAGTACTTC. Protein sequence: CAWRLAGGQETQYF.

This clonotype came up many times. V and J are TRBV4-1 and TRBJ2-1; 9 bases align to TRBD2. Germline values: CDR1 MGHRA, CDR2 YSYEKL. The V gene end was trimmed by 1 base and the J gene end by 4 bases; junction bases not matched to a gene: 5. This CDR3 spans 16 amino acids. DNA for the CDR3: TGCGCCAGCAGCCAAGTCATGCGGGGGGGGTACAATGAGCAGTTCTTC. Its translation: CASSQVMRGGYNEQFF.

This clonotype has more than one count but fewer than ten. This chain uses TRBV2 with TRBJ2-1; 7 nucleotides align to TRBD2. The J segment lost 2 bases and the V segment lost 5 bases, leaving 6 bases of the junction unmatched. Germline V gives CDR1 SNHLY, CDR2 FYNNEI. The length of the CDR3 is 15 residues. This CDR3 reads CASSNKGLAYNEQFF. CDR3 nucleotides: TGTGCCAGCAGTAACAAAGGACTAGCCTACAATGAGCAGTTCTTC.